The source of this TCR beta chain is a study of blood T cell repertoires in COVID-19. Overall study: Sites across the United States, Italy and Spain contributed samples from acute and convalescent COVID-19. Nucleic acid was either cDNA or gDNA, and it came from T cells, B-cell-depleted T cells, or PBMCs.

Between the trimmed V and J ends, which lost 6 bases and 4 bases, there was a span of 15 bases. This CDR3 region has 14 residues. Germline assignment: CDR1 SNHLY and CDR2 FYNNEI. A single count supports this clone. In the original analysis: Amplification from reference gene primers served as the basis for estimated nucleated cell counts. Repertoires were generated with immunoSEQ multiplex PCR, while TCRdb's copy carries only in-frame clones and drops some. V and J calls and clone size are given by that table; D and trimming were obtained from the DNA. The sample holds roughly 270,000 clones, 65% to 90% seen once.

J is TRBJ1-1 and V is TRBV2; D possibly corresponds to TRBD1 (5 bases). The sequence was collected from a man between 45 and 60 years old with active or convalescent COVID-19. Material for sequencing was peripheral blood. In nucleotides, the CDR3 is TGTGCCAGCAGGCCCCTAGGGGTAGGCACTGAAGCTTTCTTT. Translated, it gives CASRPLGVGTEAFF.